This TCR beta chain appears in the sequencing data of a study of blood T cell repertoires in COVID-19. About the research overall: The United States, Italy and Spain were the sources of the acute and convalescent COVID-19 samples. T cells, B-cell-depleted T cells, or PBMCs supplied cDNA or gDNA.

The CDR3 is made up of 14 amino acids. Trimming removed 5 bases from V and 5 bases from J, with 15 bases in between. In germline, CDR1 is SGHAT, CDR2 FQDESV (reference sequence). Using immunoSEQ multiplex PCR, the repertoire was profiled, and TCRdb retains in-frame clones only, with some absent. Of 250,000 to 350,000 clones in the sample, approximately 86% were seen once. The clonotype comes from a young man with active or convalescent COVID-19. The sequencing sample was made of peripheral blood. The chain joins TRBV11-1 to TRBJ2-5; possibly TRBD1 for D (5 bases). The CDR3, as DNA: TGTGCCAGCAGCCCCAGGGCACGGTGGGAGACCCAGTACTTC. Residues: CASSPRARWETQYF.